This T cell receptor beta chain was identified in a study of neurological immune-mediated disorders (dated by TCRdb to between 2017 and 2020). Describing the broader study: Among the roughly 34 multiple sclerosis patients, relapsing-remitting MS was present in some 31 and secondary progressive MS was present in 3. The study compared peripheral blood TCR-beta repertoires of HTLV-I-associated myelopathy (HAM/TSP) patients, multiple sclerosis patients and healthy controls using UMI-based sequencing. Alongside PBMC samples, the set of more than 80 TCR-beta libraries contained longitudinal samples, technical triplicates, and paired CD4+ and CD8+ T-cell subsets that had been sorted. The cohort comprised 60 to 75 subjects: roughly 15 HAM/TSP patients, 34 multiple sclerosis patients and approximately 20 healthy controls. Summary of the overall study and its limitations: Repertoires from 18 of 34 MS patients were grouped by phylogenetic analysis into a cluster of related CDR3 sequences, suggesting a possible repertoire-level signature. The highest TCR clonal expansion was observed in HAM/TSP patients, whereas the lowest was observed in MS patients, even when compared with healthy controls. No identical CDR3 amino acid sequences were shared among expanded clones across subjects, suggesting private TCR-beta repertoires in all groups. The MS cluster was not associated with any clinical or MRI features, and the authors stated that larger cohorts are needed.

With regard to this clonotype: What antigen it recognizes has not been identified. No per-base quality is available; no much larger clone lies one base away.

From the cysteine up to the phenylalanine, the CDR3 has a length of 13 residues. The sequence is cut down to CDR3 DNA, 39 bases in frame from base 1. Cut back by 1 base and 8 bases, the V and J ends lie 9 bases apart. The germline V gene sets CDR1 to SGDLS and CDR2 to YYNGEE. cDNA was synthesized by template-switch 5'RACE using a primer with a 10-nucleotide random unique molecular identifier that tagged each TCR transcript. Over 180 million TCR-beta sequences, covering 15-18 subjects, were produced in each sequencing run. The RNeasy kit was used to extract total RNA. The KAPA Real-time Library Amplification kit was used to amplify TCR-beta VDJ regions with primers for the TCR constant region and the 5'RACE anchor. Sample indexes and Illumina adaptors were added in a first PCR, and a second PCR then increased library yield. After purification with Ampure beads, the TCR product of roughly 650 bp was size-selected on a 2% E-gel SizeSelection system. Before pooling, library quality was assessed on a Bioanalyzer, concentration was determined with Qubit, and library quantification was performed with the Kapa Library Quantification kit. An Illumina HiSeq 2500 was used to sequence the libraries paired-end at 2 x 150 bp. To increase sequence diversity, about 25-30% phiX was spiked into each library pool. Regarding the original processing steps: The UMI-based MiGEC pipeline processed quality-filtered reads and removed over 75% of raw TCR sequences during error correction. IMGT germline references were used for aligning VDJ genes, and each clonotype was defined as a unique CDR3 amino acid sequence together with its V-J genes. Clonal expansion, Shannon diversity and CDR3 relatedness were evaluated with VDJtools (CalcPairwiseDistances, ClusterSamples), while phylogenetic trees were built in CLCbio workbench. A clone was classed as expanded if it had 8 or more unique UMIs, a cutoff based on coefficient-of-variation modelling across technical triplicates. In TCRdb, the public reads were trimmed at Q25 with fastp and aligned with MiXCR, with productive beta chains retained. Each entry is one CDR3 protein sequence, shown with its most common DNA and genes. The V and J calls come from TCRdb's annotation, not from the publication. The sample table contains some 48,000 distinct CDR3 sequences; only one count was recorded for about 5% of them. Together, the top ten hold 1.4% to 1.5% of the sample.

Sorted-subset TCR libraries were prepared from over 850,000 sorted CD4+ or CD8+ T cells. The multiple sclerosis patients were enrolled in a US clinical protocol that evaluated disease progression with magnetic resonance imaging. Peripheral blood was subjected to Ficoll-Hypaque density gradient centrifugation to isolate PBMCs, which were then cryopreserved in liquid nitrogen. Paired sorted CD4+ and CD8+ subsets came from healthy controls, HAM/TSP patients and MS patients. The chain joins TRBV9 to TRBJ1-4, with the D segment identity uncertain. Sequencing was carried out using CD4+ T cells from blood. The TCR was taken from a woman between 18 and 30 years old with multiple sclerosis. The nucleotide sequence is TGTGCCAGCAGCGTAAATCCGGGGGAAAAACTGTTTTTT. Translated, this is CASSVNPGEKLFF.